This T cell receptor (beta chain) is drawn from a study of cytomegalovirus exposure and HLA in healthy donors. Looking at the study overall: Unique TCR beta sequences numbering about 100 million came from around 180 million T cells in an earlier analysis.

60 Vbeta and 13 Jbeta primers were used in PCR. Authors' analysis steps: Per a later analysis, the number of unique TCR beta chains was around 79 million, of which 10 million to 11 million were shared. Profiling relied on immunoSEQ multiplex PCR, and the TCRdb table lists in-frame clones only, not all of them. That table is the source of V, J and clone size, and D and trimming were worked out from the DNA. The sample lists roughly 93,000 clones, around 80% seen once, with 6% to 9.5% in the top ten. Study results and limitations: Earlier analysis found most TCR beta V segments productive about 87% or about 30% of the time. The study flagged some 170 TCR beta chains as cytomegalovirus-associated.

For this clone: What it binds is unknown.

V shed 4 bases and J shed 1 base, with 14 bases lying between them. The CDR3 runs 15 residues. Per the germline V gene, CDR1 is SGHNT and CDR2 is YYREEE (reference sequence). The TCR comes from a man aged 25 to 40 in good health and CMV-seronegative. Sequencing was done on a sample of PBMCs. The chain is built from TRBV5-4 and TRBJ1-1; possible D gene TRBD1, 6 bases. CDR3 bases: TGTGCCAGCAGCCCGACACAGGGAAAGAACACTGAAGCTTTCTTT. Its protein product is CASSPTQGKNTEAFF. Full variable domain (remainder filled in from reference TRBV5-4 and TRBJ1-1): ETGVTQSPTHLIKTRGQQVTLRCSSQSGHNTVSWYQQALGQGPQFIFQYYREEENGRGNFPPRFSGLQFPNYSSELNVNALELDDSALYLCASSPTQGKNTEAFFGQGTRLTVV.